Listed here are 4 T cell receptor beta chains from one sample, sequenced in a study of shared clonotypes between healthy human individuals. Only in-frame clones appear in the TCRdb table, and some are missing; sequencing was by immunoSEQ multiplex PCR. Found here are 110,000 or so clones, around two thirds of them singletons; the top ten hold around 23%. The sample consisted of memory CD8+ T cells sorted from blood. The subset is: CD45RO+ cells pooled with CCR7-negative TemRA cells. These receptors all come from a woman aged 25 to 45 in good health.

The DNA for the CDR3 is TGTGCCAGCAGTGCTGACAGGGGGCTATACGAGCAGTACTTC. This gives the protein CASSADRGLYEQYF. The chain recombines TRBV13 with TRBJ2-7; TRBD1 agrees at 10 bases. This CDR3 is built from 14 residues. CDR1 is PRHDT, CDR2 FYEKMQ, per germline (reference sequence). With V trimmed by 6 bases and J by 4 bases, 6 bases remained unmatched.

This rearrangement joins TRBV6-1 to TRBJ1-2; D unresolved. The germline CDR1 and CDR2 sequences are MNHNS and SASEGT. Trimming cost V 2 bases and J 0 bases, with 10 bases left between them. The CDR3 consists of 15 residues. CDR3 in amino acids: CASSELNSANYGYTF. The CDR3 region has the DNA TGTGCCAGCAGTGAACTCAACAGTGCTAACTATGGCTACACCTTC.

This clone was observed a single time. V and J are TRBV5-4 and TRBJ2-2, with D perhaps matching TRBD1 (7 bases). Per the germline V gene, CDR1 is SGHNT and CDR2 is YYREEE (reference sequence). The CDR3 extends over 16 amino acids. Trimming cost V 0 bases and J 6 bases, with 15 bases left between them. In DNA form, the CDR3 reads TGTGCCAGCAGCTTGGTTGGAGGGGGCTTGGCCGGGGAGCTGTTTTTT. It specifies CASSLVGGGLAGELFF.

The V gene is TRBV5-4, the J gene TRBJ2-7, with a weak D call TRBD2 (5 bases). The germline gives CDR1 SGHNT, CDR2 YYREEE (reference sequence). The V end was cut by 4 bases, the J end by 0 bases, with 20 bases between. The CDR3 loop spans 17 amino acids. The CDR3 nucleotides are TGTGCCAGCAGCGGACCCCAAGTAGTCGGGGACTCCTACGAGCAGTACTTC. Residues: CASSGPQVVGDSYEQYF. The whole variable domain, remainder taken from reference TRBV5-4 and TRBJ2-7, is ETGVTQSPTHLIKTRGQQVTLRCSSQSGHNTVSWYQQALGQGPQFIFQYYREEENGRGNFPPRFSGLQFPNYSSELNVNALELDDSALYLCASSGPQVVGDSYEQYFGPGTRLTVT.